The entry that follows covers one T cell receptor beta chain sequence. The sample originates from a study of long-term antiretroviral therapy in people with HIV. Germline values: CDR1 MNHEY, CDR2 SVGAGI. The CDR3 sequence is 13 residues long. V gave up 5 bases and J gave up 6 bases, with 13 bases separating them. They ran version v3.0 of the immunoSEQ assay at survey level. Some clones are missing from TCRdb's copy, which holds only in-frame ones; the method was immunoSEQ multiplex PCR. This sample has approximately 20,000 clones; about 80% occur once, and the top ten carry roughly 10%. The chain couples TRBV6-5 to TRBJ1-2, with D perhaps matching TRBD1 (5 bases). This clonotype originated in a woman aged 40 to 50 with HIV. The source was unsorted PBMCs, collected 0.2 years after starting antiretroviral therapy. In nucleotides, the CDR3 is TGTGCCAGCAGTAGGGGATATGGGGATGGCTACACCTTC. Protein product: CASSRGYGDGYTF.